These 25 T cell receptor beta chains originate from one sample sequenced in a study of graft-versus-host responses after intestinal transplantation. What these receptors recognize is not known. Method: immunoSEQ multiplex PCR; TCRdb's copy keeps in-frame clones and lacks some. The sample records 96,000 or so clones, 90% to 95% being singletons. Here the sequenced sample was unstimulated CD4+ T cells sorted from spleen or lymph node cells, taken before intestinal transplant. The receptors were gathered from a human donor who received an intestinal transplant.

A single count supports this clone. The chain carries TRBV4-1 and TRBJ1-1; D ambiguous. Germline-derived CDR1 and CDR2 are MGHRA and YSYEKL. There are 16 residues in the CDR3. Trimming stripped 4 bases from V and 4 bases from J, with 19 bases between. The CDR3 nucleotides read TGCGCCAGCAGCCCCCGGTCGGTAGTGGGGAGCACTGAAGCTTTCTTT. Protein product: CASSPRSVVGSTEAFF.

The J gene is TRBJ1-2, the V gene TRBV7-3; a weak D match, TRBD1 (6 bases). In germline, CDR1 is SGHTA, CDR2 FQGTGA. The CDR3 is 14 residues long. The V gene lost 3 bases and the J gene lost 8 bases, with 16 bases spanning the gap. The CDR3 nucleotides read TGTGCCAGCAGCTTGGACAGAGGAGCTGGGGGCTACACCTTC. Amino acid sequence: CASSLDRGAGGYTF.

This sequence joins TRBV27 and TRBJ2-7, with 10 bases that match TRBD2. CDR1 is MNHEY and CDR2 is SMNVEV in the germline V gene (reference sequence). This CDR3 contains 15 residues. V shed 5 bases and J 5 bases; nucleotides not matched to a gene: 9. CDR3 protein: CASSPRLAGLHEQYF. CDR3 DNA sequence: TGTGCCAGCAGTCCGCGACTAGCGGGCCTTCACGAGCAGTACTTC.

The chain has TRBV4-2 and TRBJ2-1, with D tentatively TRBD2 (5 bases). Germline values: CDR1 LGHNA, CDR2 YNFKEQ. CDR3 length equals 17 residues. V dropped 4 bases and J dropped 1 base, with 17 bases sitting between them. CDR3 DNA: TGTGCCAGCAGCCCCTTGTATCATACTAGGTCCTACAATGAGCAGTTCTTC. Amino acid sequence: CASSPLYHTRSYNEQFF.

The chain employs TRBV30 and TRBJ2-1, with 10 bases that match TRBD2. With 4 bases clipped from V and 14 bases from J, the junction kept 8 bases outside the gene matches. CDR3 length: 12 residues. Germline V gene data show CDR1 as GTSNPN and CDR2 as SVGIG (reference sequence). CDR3 region: CAWMFSGRLKFF. DNA of the CDR3: TGTGCCTGGATGTTTAGCGGGAGGTTGAAGTTCTTC.

This clone was seen only a few times. This chain uses TRBV6-1 with TRBJ1-5; D is perhaps TRBD1 (6 bases). Germline-derived CDR1 and CDR2 are MNHNS and SASEGT. The V and J ends lost 6 bases and 7 bases respectively, with 13 bases between them. This CDR3 comprises 13 residues. DNA of the CDR3: TGTGCCAGCAGGAGGGCAGGGGAGCAGCCCCAGCATTTT. Translation: CASRRAGEQPQHF.

This clone was picked up one time. This chain joins TRBV15 and TRBJ2-5; 11 nucleotides agree with TRBD2. The CDR3 sequence is 16 residues long. Germline trimming cut 9 bases from V and 0 bases from J; bases unmatched to any gene: 9. Germline V CDR1 and CDR2: LNHNV, YYDKDF (reference sequence). CDR3 DNA: TGTGCCACACGCACGGGACTAGCGGAGGACCAAGAGACCCAGTACTTC. This gives the protein CATRTGLAEDQETQYF.

The chain is built from TRBV14 and TRBJ1-4; D unclear. CDR1 and CDR2 (germline): SGHDN, FVKESK. This CDR3 comprises 16 residues. V lost 0 bases to trimming and J lost 7 bases, with 15 bases between them. CDR3 residues: CASSQDWGVVGEKLFF. For the CDR3, the DNA is TGTGCCAGCAGCCAAGATTGGGGAGTCGTAGGTGAAAAACTGTTTTTT. The entire variable domain, with the rest obtained from reference TRBV14 and TRBJ1-4, is as follows: EAGVTQFPSHSVIEKGQTVTLRCDPISGHDNLYWYRRVMGKEIKFLLHFVKESKQDESGMPNNRFLAERTGGTYSTLKVQPAELEDSGVYFCASSQDWGVVGEKLFFGSGTQLSVL.

This rearrangement joins TRBV7-9 to TRBJ1-1; D not certain. Germline CDR1 is SEHNR and CDR2 is FQNEAQ (reference sequence). The germline V and J ends were trimmed by 1 base and 0 bases, with 6 bases remaining between them. This CDR3 contains 14 residues. CDR3 in amino acids: CASSLGGMNTEAFF. The CDR3 nucleotides are TGTGCCAGCAGCTTAGGAGGAATGAACACTGAAGCTTTCTTT.

Only one count was recorded for this clone. This chain uses TRBV7-3 with TRBJ1-2; 7 positions agree with TRBD1. Germline V gene sequence: CDR1 SGHTA, CDR2 FQGTGA. V dropped 3 bases and J dropped 6; count of bases not matched to a gene: 4. This CDR3 is built from 13 residues. CDR3 nucleotide sequence: TGTGCCAGCAGCTTGGGCCAGGGGGATGGCTACACCTTC. This gives the protein CASSLGQGDGYTF.

The V call is TRBV6-5, the J call TRBJ1-1; D possibly corresponds to TRBD1 (5 bases). The germline V gene has CDR1 MNHEY and CDR2 SVGAGI. V dropped 0 bases and J dropped 0 bases, with 11 bases sitting between them. CDR3 length equals 16 residues. CDR3 DNA: TGTGCCAGCAGTTACTCTTCGGGCAGGGTGAACACTGAAGCTTTCTTT. Translating it yields CASSYSSGRVNTEAFF.

V gene TRBV11-2 combines with J gene TRBJ2-2, with 8 bases fitting TRBD2. This CDR3 is 15 amino acids long. Germline loops: CDR1 SGHAT, CDR2 FQNNGV. V shed 7 bases and J 4 bases; nucleotides not matched to a gene: 8. CDR3 sequence: CASTKTGGPTGELFF. The CDR3 nucleotides are TGTGCCAGCACCAAAACGGGAGGGCCCACCGGGGAGCTGTTTTTT. The full variable domain, completed using reference TRBV11-2 and TRBJ2-2, is EAGVAQSPRYKIIEKRQSVAFWCNPISGHATLYWYQQILGQGPKLLIQFQNNGVVDDSQLPKDRFSAERLKGVDSTLKIQPAKLEDSAVYLCASTKTGGPTGELFFGEGSRLTVL.

The chain uses TRBV5-1 and TRBJ2-7, with 14 bases lining up with TRBD2. Per germline, CDR1 SGHRS and CDR2 YFSETQ. CDR3 length: 15 amino acids. The J segment lost 4 bases and the V segment lost 3 bases, leaving 3 bases of the junction unmatched. DNA for the CDR3: TGCGCCAGCAGCTGGGGGACTAGCGGGAGATACGAGCAGTACTTC. As protein: CASSWGTSGRYEQYF.

The table lists this clone with a count of one. V and J are TRBV10-2 and TRBJ1-1; D gene uncertain. Germline values: CDR1 WSHSY, CDR2 SAAADI. Trimming pared 6 bases from V and 5 bases from J, leaving 13 bases between. The CDR3 sequence is 13 residues long. CDR3 DNA: TGCGCCAGCAGCGCCGAGTTGAGGACTGAAGCTTTCTTT. This codes for CASSAELRTEAFF.

The chain carries TRBV18 and TRBJ1-1, with unresolved D. V lost 3 bases and J lost 1, with 9 bases in between. The germline CDR1 and CDR2 sequences are KGHSH and LQKENI. The CDR3 consists of 14 residues. DNA of the CDR3: TGTGCCAGCTCACCGACTGTCGAGAACACTGAAGCTTTCTTT. Its translation is CASSPTVENTEAFF. Together with reference TRBV18 and TRBJ1-1, the CDR3 gives the full variable domain: NAGVMQNPRHLVRRRGQEARLRCSPMKGHSHVYWYRQLPEEGLKFMVYLQKENIIDESGMPKERFSAEFPKEGPSILRIQQVVRGDSAAYFCASSPTVENTEAFFGQGTRLTVV.

V gene TRBV25-1 combines with J gene TRBJ1-2, with D perhaps TRBD1 (6 bases). The V gene's germline CDR1 is MGHDK and CDR2 SYGVNS. The ends were cut back, 6 bases at V and 7 bases at J, with 15 bases in the middle. The CDR3 length is 13 residues. CDR3 coding DNA: TGTGCCAGCAGCGACCCATTAGGGGGTGGCTACACCTTC. Its translation is CASSDPLGGGYTF.

V is TRBV6-6 and J is TRBJ1-4; TRBD1 is a possible D gene (6 bases). Germline V gene sequence: CDR1 MNHNY, CDR2 SVGAGI (reference sequence). The CDR3 extends over 15 amino acids. Trimming removed 2 bases from V and 7 bases from J, with 14 bases in between. This CDR3 is CASSYGAGAGEKLFF. The CDR3 bases are TGTGCCAGCAGTTACGGGGCGGGGGCCGGTGAAAAACTGTTTTTT.

The chain employs TRBV19 and TRBJ2-1; 10 bases line up with TRBD1. Per the germline V gene, CDR1 is LNHDA and CDR2 is SQIVND (reference sequence). J was trimmed by 7 bases and V by 2 bases; bases with no gene match: 5. The CDR3 contains 15 residues. CDR3 sequence (DNA): TGTGCCAGTAGTATATCGGACAGGGGGTGGAATGAGCAGTTCTTC. This translates into CASSISDRGWNEQFF.

This clone has more than one count but fewer than ten. The chain has TRBV7-2 and TRBJ1-3; D possibly corresponds to TRBD1 (5 bases). This CDR3 is built from 14 residues. Germline CDR1 and CDR2: SGHTA and FQGNSA. The germline V and J ends were trimmed by 5 bases and 4 bases, with 12 bases remaining between them. CDR3: CASSQSGPGNTIYF. CDR3 in DNA: TGTGCCAGCAGCCAATCAGGGCCCGGAAACACCATATATTTT.

The chain carries TRBV28 and TRBJ1-6, with D perhaps TRBD1 (6 bases). Trimming left V 4 bases short and J 5 bases short, with 18 bases between. This CDR3 comprises 17 residues. CDR1 is MDHEN, CDR2 SYDVKM, per germline. Here the CDR3 reads CASSSPRGAGDNSPLHF. DNA of the CDR3: TGTGCCAGCAGTTCCCCCCGGGGGGCAGGGGATAATTCACCCCTCCACTTT. Together with reference TRBV28 and TRBJ1-6, the CDR3 gives the full variable domain: DVKVTQSSRYLVKRTGEKVFLECVQDMDHENMFWYRQDPGLGLRLIYFSYDVKMKEKGDIPEGYSVSREKKERFSLILESASTNQTSMYLCASSSPRGAGDNSPLHFGNGTRLTVT.

This sequence joins TRBV2 and TRBJ1-5; tentative D call: TRBD1 (6 bases). The CDR3 runs to 15 residues. Germline values: CDR1 SNHLY, CDR2 FYNNEI. V lost 5 bases and J lost 1, with 12 bases in between. CDR3 sequence: CASSLGHMSNQPQHF. CDR3 nucleotide sequence: TGTGCCAGCAGTTTGGGACATATGAGCAATCAGCCCCAGCATTTT.

The V and J genes are TRBV5-6 and TRBJ2-7, with D tentatively TRBD1 (6 bases). Trimming shortened V by 3 bases and J by 0 bases, and 10 bases separated the two germline ends. Looked up from germline, CDR1 is SGHDT and CDR2 is YYEEEE. CDR3 length equals 14 residues. The CDR3: CASSWGTTSYEQYF. DNA of the CDR3: TGTGCCAGCAGCTGGGGGACAACCTCCTACGAGCAGTACTTC.

About this clone itself: Sequence at one end of the junction differs from germline and may be a read error. The V gene is TRBV27, the J gene TRBJ2-3; D perhaps matches TRBD1 (5 bases). Germline V gene data show CDR1 as MNHEY and CDR2 as SMNVEV (reference sequence). The CDR3 runs to 14 residues. As DNA, the CDR3 is TGTGCCAGCAGTATATCACAGGGCACAGATACGCAGTATTTT. Translated: CASSISQGTDTQYF.

This chain links TRBV19 with TRBJ2-2; no definite D call. This CDR3 has 14 residues. Germline V gives CDR1 LNHDA, CDR2 SQIVND (reference sequence). The V gene lost 4 bases and the J gene lost 6 bases, with 12 bases spanning the gap. The CDR3 DNA follows: TGTGCCAGTAGTACCACCGGGTCGCCCGGGGAGCTGTTTTTT. Translation: CASSTTGSPGELFF.

This clone appeared once. The V gene is TRBV21-1, the J gene TRBJ1-3; TRBD1 is the table's D call and was not checked against the DNA. TRBV21-1 is a listed pseudogene. CDR3 length equals 16 residues. Written as DNA, the CDR3 is TGTGCCAGCAGCACACTTTGGACAGGGTTTGTGGACACCATATATTTT. Its translation: CASSTLWTGFVDTIYF.